The next 8 T cell receptor beta chains were all read from a single sample in a study of T cell repertoires in cytomegalovirus infection. The antigens these receptors bind are not known. MiXCR was run by TCRdb on the reads, yielding one entry per CDR3 protein. The sample holds fewer than 900,000 distinct CDR3 sequences, about 29% seen once. The sequences come from cultured CD8+ T cells from PBMCs, collected from culture after CMV antigen stimulation. Receptor source: a human donor in good health (CMV status not recorded). Some clones in this sample may be carry-over from other donors' samples.

At least ten counts were recorded for this clonotype. This rearrangement joins TRBV12-3 or TRBV12-4 to TRBJ1-2; D is uncertain. The CDR3 extends over 13 amino acids. Trimming removed 5 bases at V and 4 bases at J, with 11 bases between. The CDR3 coding sequence is TGTGCCAGCAGTCGGCAGGACCGCTATGGCTACACCTTC. Translation gives CASSRQDRYGYTF.

The chain has TRBV27 and TRBJ2-1; D possibly corresponds to TRBD1 (6 bases). Germline assignment: CDR1 MNHEY and CDR2 SMNVEV (reference sequence). V lost 0 bases and J 2 bases, leaving 8 bases between the germline ends. There are 15 residues in the CDR3. The CDR3: CASSLSTGTYNEQFF. DNA for the CDR3: TGTGCCAGCAGTTTATCGACAGGAACCTACAATGAGCAGTTCTTC.

The rearrangement joins TRBV7-9 to TRBJ2-2; D gene unclear. The CDR3 loop spans 15 amino acids. Trimming took 10 bases from V and 0 from J, leaving 15 bases between them. The germline CDR1 and CDR2 sequences are SEHNR and FQNEAQ (reference sequence). CDR3 in DNA: TGTGCCATACAGCATTTAAGAGCGAACACCGGGGAGCTGTTTTTT. Protein: CAIQHLRANTGELFF. Full variable domain (rest looked up from reference TRBV7-9 and TRBJ2-2): DTGVSQNPRHKITKRGQNVTFRCDPISEHNRLYWYRQTLGQGPEFLTYFQNEAQLEKSRLLSDRFSAERPKGSFSTLEIQRTEQGDSAMYLCAIQHLRANTGELFFGEGSRLTVL.

This chain connects TRBV19 to TRBJ2-1, with TRBD2 matching over 11 bases. Germline CDR1 and CDR2: LNHDA and SQIVND (reference sequence). This CDR3 has 19 residues. J was trimmed by 0 bases and V by 6 bases; bases with no gene match: 13. CDR3 sequence: CASSPSVAGGPYSYNEQFF. The CDR3 DNA is TGTGCCAGTAGCCCGTCGGTAGCGGGGGGGCCTTACTCCTACAATGAGCAGTTCTTC.

The chain recombines TRBV4-3 with TRBJ1-2; D is possibly TRBD1 (6 bases). The CDR3 consists of 18 residues. Germline-derived CDR1 and CDR2 are LGHNA and YSLEER. V dropped 0 bases and J dropped 4 bases, with 21 bases sitting between them. The CDR3: CASSQDRSGRGILYGYTF. In DNA form, the CDR3 reads TGCGCCAGCAGCCAAGATCGCTCCGGCAGGGGAATACTCTATGGCTACACCTTC.

The sample holds a few counts of this clonotype. The rearrangement links TRBV7-6 to TRBJ2-7; perhaps D is TRBD1 or TRBD2 (5 bases each). This CDR3 is 15 amino acids long. CDR1 is SGHVS, CDR2 FNYEAQ, per germline. Trimming took 1 base from V and 7 from J, leaving 17 bases between them. CDR3 bases: TGTGCCAGCAGCTTAGATGCGGGCGCGGCAGGGGAGCAGTACTTC. Encoded protein: CASSLDAGAAGEQYF.

This chain connects TRBV10-3 to TRBJ2-7; perhaps TRBD1 as D (6 bases). This CDR3 comprises 15 residues. Trimming left V 3 bases short and J 1 base short, with 13 bases between. From germline, CDR1 is ENHRY and CDR2 SYGVKD. The CDR3 sequence: CAISDLDSNSYEQYF. In DNA form, the CDR3 reads TGTGCCATCAGTGATTTGGACAGCAATTCCTACGAGCAGTACTTC.

The chain carries TRBV24-1 and TRBJ2-2; 9 nucleotides match TRBD2. V lost 0 bases to trimming and J lost 1 base; unmatched junction nucleotides: 2. The V gene's germline CDR1 is KGHDR and CDR2 SFDVKD. The CDR3 totals 17 residues. This chain's CDR3 is CATSDLSSGMNTGELFF. CDR3 nucleotide sequence: TGTGCCACCAGTGATTTGTCTAGCGGGATGAACACCGGGGAGCTGTTTTTT.